Each of the 27 T cell receptor beta chains below was sequenced from the same sample in a study of T cells in Graves' hyperthyroidism and ophthalmopathy. Template material for amplifying TCR beta CDR3 regions consisted of RNA transcripts. During a first-round RT-PCR of the TCR CDR3, the HTBI primer set was used. Each CDR3 protein is one row after TCRdb ran MiXCR on the multiplex PCR reads. The table has 550,000 to 600,000 distinct CDR3 sequences, approximately 15% seen once. The source material was blood. These receptors were collected from a woman under 30 with Graves' hyperthyroidism.

The table lists this clonotype with a few counts. The rearrangement uses TRBV4-1 and TRBJ2-5; 11 bases align to TRBD1. CDR1 MGHRA and CDR2 YSYEKL come from the germline V gene. This CDR3 region has 16 residues. V dropped 2 bases and J dropped 4; count of bases not matched to a gene: 6. The CDR3 spells CASSQTDRGLRETQYF. DNA of the CDR3: TGCGCCAGCAGCCAAACGGACAGGGGGCTCCGAGAGACCCAGTACTTC.

This clonotype appeared many times. The J gene is TRBJ1-5, the V gene TRBV12-3 or TRBV12-4; a weak D match, TRBD1 (6 bases). The CDR3 covers 15 residues. Trimming took 4 bases from V and 7 from J, leaving 17 bases between them. The DNA of the CDR3 is TGTGCCAGCAGTTCCCGAGGGGGGGAAGGGCAGCCCCAGCATTTT. Its translation is CASSSRGGEGQPQHF.

V is TRBV18 and J is TRBJ2-6; 7 bases align to TRBD1. Germline values: CDR1 KGHSH, CDR2 LQKENI. CDR3 length: 17 amino acids. V was clipped by 1 base and J by 0 bases; unmatched bases: 3. CDR3 nucleotide sequence: TGTGCCAGCTCACCACGACAGGGACGCTCTGGGGCCAACGTCCTGACTTTC. It yields the protein CASSPRQGRSGANVLTF. The full variable domain, rest sourced from reference TRBV18 and TRBJ2-6, is NAGVMQNPRHLVRRRGQEARLRCSPMKGHSHVYWYRQLPEEGLKFMVYLQKENIIDESGMPKERFSAEFPKEGPSILRIQQVVRGDSAAYFCASSPRQGRSGANVLTFGAGSRLTVL.

The chain recombines TRBV6-4 with TRBJ1-2, with D possibly TRBD1 on 5 matching bases. The CDR3 length is 14 residues. Trimming removed 4 bases at V and 4 bases at J, with 13 bases between. Germline V gives CDR1 MRHNA, CDR2 SNTAGT. This CDR3 is CASSVDAGTYGYTF. The CDR3, as DNA: TGTGCCAGCAGTGTCGATGCAGGGACCTATGGCTACACCTTC.

This clonotype was seen repeatedly, ten times or more. The rearrangement uses TRBV29-1 and TRBJ1-2; D perhaps matches TRBD1 (6 bases). CDR1 SQVTM and CDR2 ANQGSEA come from the germline V gene. Trimming shortened V by 4 bases and J by 0 bases, and 15 bases separated the two germline ends. This CDR3 is 15 amino acids long. The CDR3 DNA follows: TGCAGCGTTGGGCCCTCGGACAGACCTAACTATGGCTACACCTTC. Translated: CSVGPSDRPNYGYTF.

The sample holds many counts of this clonotype. The chain uses TRBV20-1 and TRBJ2-1; D remains ambiguous. The CDR3 loop spans 14 amino acids. Looked up from germline, CDR1 is DFQATT and CDR2 is SNEGSKA (reference sequence). With 0 bases removed from V and 4 bases from J, the gap between germline ends came to 10 bases. The CDR3 spells CSARDPRIYNEQFF. Here the CDR3 DNA reads TGCAGTGCTAGAGATCCCAGGATATACAATGAGCAGTTCTTC.

The chain joins TRBV5-4 to TRBJ2-5; tentatively, D is TRBD2 (5 bases). CDR3 length equals 13 residues. Trimming took 4 bases from V and 5 from J, leaving 12 bases between them. Germline V gene data show CDR1 as SGHNT and CDR2 as YYREEE (reference sequence). CDR3 sequence: CASSHPSSETQYF. DNA of the CDR3: TGTGCCAGCAGCCACCCTAGCAGCGAGACCCAGTACTTC. Full variable domain (outside the CDR3, taken from reference TRBV5-4 and TRBJ2-5): ETGVTQSPTHLIKTRGQQVTLRCSSQSGHNTVSWYQQALGQGPQFIFQYYREEENGRGNFPPRFSGLQFPNYSSELNVNALELDDSALYLCASSHPSSETQYFGPGTRLLVL.

This clonotype was observed at least ten times. The chain couples TRBV27 to TRBJ2-3; the match to TRBD2 covers 7 bases. Germline-derived CDR1 and CDR2 are MNHEY and SMNVEV (reference sequence). V gave up 5 bases and J gave up 4 bases; unmatched junction bases: 9. The CDR3 loop spans 15 amino acids. CDR3: CASSPYRTRADTQYF. CDR3 nucleotide sequence: TGTGCCAGCAGTCCATACAGGACTAGAGCAGATACGCAGTATTTT.

This chain connects TRBV11-2 to TRBJ1-5; tentatively, D is TRBD1 (5 bases). The CDR3 sequence is 14 residues long. Germline-derived CDR1 and CDR2 are SGHAT and FQNNGV. Between the trimmed V and J ends, which lost 0 bases and 5 bases, there was a span of 8 bases. The CDR3 sequence: CASSLDGRDQPQHF. The CDR3 nucleotides are TGTGCCAGCAGCTTAGATGGCAGGGATCAGCCCCAGCATTTT.

This clonotype was picked up many times. The CDR3 spells CASSSTRARGEQYF. CDR3 coding DNA: TGTGCCAGCAGTTCGACTCGGGCCCGGGGCGAGCAGTACTTC. The V call is TRBV28, the J call TRBJ2-7, with a weak D call TRBD2 (5 bases). The CDR3 length is 14 residues. Germline V lookup: CDR1 MDHEN, CDR2 SYDVKM. Deletions cut 4 bases from V and 6 bases from J, with 16 bases between. The variable domain in full, completed from reference TRBV28 and TRBJ2-7, reads DVKVTQSSRYLVKRTGEKVFLECVQDMDHENMFWYRQDPGLGLRLIYFSYDVKMKEKGDIPEGYSVSREKKERFSLILESASTNQTSMYLCASSSTRARGEQYFGPGTRLTVT.

This clonotype was seen repeatedly, ten times or more. The gene calls are TRBV6-2 or TRBV6-3 and TRBJ2-1; TRBD2 agrees at 8 bases. The CDR3 has 16 residues. V lost 4 bases, J lost 4 bases, and 9 bases stayed unmatched. Germline lookup yields CDR1 MNHEY and CDR2 SVGEGT. The CDR3 nucleotides read TGTGCCAGCAGTTCCCTTTCGGGGGGGCTTTACAATGAGCAGTTCTTC. Protein: CASSSLSGGLYNEQFF.

In regard to this clonotype: A much larger clone sits a single nucleotide away, making a read error possible. The V and J genes are TRBV28 and TRBJ1-5; no definite D call. CDR3 length: 12 residues. Germline CDR1 is MDHEN and CDR2 is SYDVKM. V lost 2 bases and J 11 bases, leaving 10 bases between the germline ends. The CDR3 DNA is TGTGCCAGCAGTTTAATTGCCCAGTCCCAGCATTTT. Translating it yields CASSLIAQSQHF. Combining the CDR3 with reference TRBV28 and TRBJ1-5 gives the whole variable domain DVKVTQSSRYLVKRTGEKVFLECVQDMDHENMFWYRQDPGLGLRLIYFSYDVKMKEKGDIPEGYSVSREKKERFSLILESASTNQTSMYLCASSLIAQSQHFGDGTRLSIL.

V and J are TRBV3-1 and TRBJ2-3, with 12 nucleotides matching TRBD2. CDR3 length: 15 residues. Germline loops: CDR1 LGHDT, CDR2 YNNKEL (reference sequence). V was pared by 4 bases and J by 5 bases, with 4 bases of the junction left unmatched. CDR3 loop: CASSRRTSGVDTQYF. The CDR3 DNA follows: TGTGCCAGCAGCCGACGGACTAGCGGGGTAGATACGCAGTATTTT.

The gene calls are TRBV28 and TRBJ1-1; 10 positions agree with TRBD1. V lost 3 bases to trimming and J lost 11 bases; unmatched junction nucleotides: 3. CDR1 and CDR2 from the germline V gene are MDHEN and SYDVKM. The CDR3 sequence is 12 residues long. The chain's CDR3 is CASSFLDRGAFF. CDR3 sequence (DNA): TGTGCCAGCAGTTTCTTGGACAGGGGGGCTTTCTTT.

This clonotype was recorded many times. This sequence joins TRBV12-3 or TRBV12-4 and TRBJ2-6; D is possibly TRBD1 (6 bases). V shed 4 bases and J shed 0 bases, with 13 bases lying between them. The CDR3 totals 17 residues. This CDR3 reads CASSSTGYPSGANVLTF. In DNA form, the CDR3 reads TGTGCCAGCAGTTCAACAGGGTACCCCTCTGGGGCCAACGTCCTGACTTTC.

This clonotype was observed at least ten times. The chain carries TRBV20-1 and TRBJ2-7; D is possibly TRBD2 (5 bases). Germline V gives CDR1 DFQATT, CDR2 SNEGSKA (reference sequence). CDR3 length: 13 amino acids. V was pared by 2 bases and J by 2 bases, with 10 bases between. CDR3 sequence reads: CSARLTGTYEQYF. The CDR3 bases are TGCAGTGCTAGATTGACGGGGACCTACGAGCAGTACTTC.

The chain joins TRBV12-3 or TRBV12-4 to TRBJ1-6; TRBD1 matches 8 bases. Losses at the gene ends were 6 bases for V and 6 bases for J; bases not matched to a gene: 7. The CDR3 length is 15 residues. CDR3 nucleotides: TGTGCCAGCAGGAAACCGGGACAGGCTAATTCACCCCTCCACTTT. This sequence encodes CASRKPGQANSPLHF.

This clonotype was detected a few times. DNA for the CDR3: TGTGCCAGCAGCTGGGCAGGGAGCGAGCAGTACTTC. Translated: CASSWAGSEQYF. The chain couples TRBV11-2 to TRBJ2-7; D assignment may be TRBD1 or TRBD2 (5 bases each). The CDR3 length is 12 residues. Per the germline V gene, CDR1 is SGHAT and CDR2 is FQNNGV. The V and J ends lost 4 bases and 6 bases respectively, with 10 bases between them.

The chain uses TRBV11-2 and TRBJ2-1; 11 nucleotides align to TRBD2. The CDR3 length is 16 residues. Per germline, CDR1 SGHAT and CDR2 FQNNGV. Germline trimming cut 5 bases from V and 8 bases from J; bases unmatched to any gene: 11. The chain's CDR3 is CASSQDTSGSWYEQFF. The CDR3 region has the DNA TGTGCCAGCAGCCAAGATACTAGCGGGAGTTGGTATGAGCAGTTCTTC.

J is TRBJ1-6 and V is TRBV3-1, with 9 bases lining up with TRBD1. The CDR3 covers 14 residues. The V gene's germline CDR1 is LGHDT and CDR2 YNNKEL (reference sequence). V shed 4 bases, J shed 11 bases, and the junction held 6 bases outside the gene matches. The CDR3 nucleotides are TGTGCCAGCAGCCCCCGGGACAGGGATACACCCCTCCACTTT. It translates to CASSPRDRDTPLHF. Using reference TRBV3-1 and TRBJ1-6 for the parts outside the CDR3, the full variable domain is DTAVSQTPKYLVTQMGNDKSIKCEQNLGHDTMYWYKQDSKKFLKIMFSYNNKELIINETVPNRFSPKSPDKAHLNLHINSLELGDSAVYFCASSPRDRDTPLHFGNGTRLTVT.

This clonotype showed up just a few times. The rearrangement uses TRBV6-1 and TRBJ1-3; a possible D gene is TRBD1 (5 bases). Germline CDR1 and CDR2: MNHNS and SASEGT. Trimming took off 5 bases at V and 0 bases at J, with 17 bases between the two ends. There are 17 residues in the CDR3. The CDR3: CASSFPGPTSSGNTIYF. As DNA, the CDR3 is TGTGCCAGCAGTTTCCCGGGACCGACGAGCTCTGGAAACACCATATATTTT.

This clonotype has at least ten counts. The chain uses TRBV2 and TRBJ2-7; D assignment may be TRBD1 or TRBD2 (6 bases each). The CDR3 has 15 residues. In germline, CDR1 is SNHLY, CDR2 FYNNEI. Deletions cut 8 bases from V and 6 bases from J, with 23 bases between. CDR3 residues: CASSDGGQGSTEQYF. DNA of the CDR3: TGTGCCAGCTCGGACGGGGGCCAGGGCTCTACCGAGCAGTACTTC.

This clonotype occurred a few times. V usage is TRBV15 and J usage is TRBJ1-5; no clear D gene. The V and J ends lost 5 bases and 0 bases respectively, with 14 bases between them. CDR1 and CDR2 (germline): LNHNV, YYDKDF (reference sequence). This CDR3 has 16 residues. Here the CDR3 reads CATSDWRGFSNQPQHF. In DNA, the CDR3 is TGTGCCACCAGCGACTGGAGAGGATTTAGCAATCAGCCCCAGCATTTT.

The chain combines TRBV7-3 with TRBJ2-2; 8 bases match TRBD1. Germline V gene lookup returns CDR1 SGHTA and CDR2 FQGTGA. With 5 bases clipped from V and 5 bases from J, the junction kept 4 bases outside the gene matches. The CDR3 contains 14 residues. The CDR3 DNA reads TGTGCCAGCAGCGCCGGGACAGGTACCGGGGAGCTGTTTTTT. It yields the protein CASSAGTGTGELFF. Variable domain in full (rest from reference TRBV7-3 and TRBJ2-2): GAGVSQTPSNKVTEKGKYVELRCDPISGHTALYWYRQSLGQGPEFLIYFQGTGAADDSGLPNDRFFAVRPEGSVSTLKIQRTERGDSAVYLCASSAGTGTGELFFGEGSRLTVL.

This clonotype was counted ten times or more. The J gene is TRBJ2-3, the V gene TRBV7-6; 10 bases are shared with TRBD1. Germline CDR1 is SGHVS and CDR2 is FNYEAQ. This CDR3 spans 18 amino acids. Unmatched junction bases numbered 11, after V lost 1 base and J lost 4 bases. The CDR3 reads CASSLGVGQGTNADTQYF. CDR3 coding DNA: TGTGCCAGCAGCTTAGGGGTGGGACAGGGGACCAACGCAGATACGCAGTATTTT.

This chain joins TRBV19 and TRBJ1-2, with a possible D match to TRBD1 (5 bases). V shed 7 bases and J shed 4 bases, with 10 bases lying between them. The CDR3 runs to 12 residues. Germline CDR1 reads LNHDA; CDR2 reads SQIVND (reference sequence). For the CDR3, the DNA is TGTGCCAGTAAGGTCGGGACCTATGGCTACACCTTC. Its translation is CASKVGTYGYTF.

The sample holds many counts of this clonotype. The chain employs TRBV12-3 or TRBV12-4 and TRBJ2-7, with D perhaps TRBD2 (5 bases). The CDR3 runs 12 residues. V was cut by 5 bases and J by 7 bases, with 12 bases left in between. CDR3 loop: CASSPGIREQYF. CDR3 DNA sequence: TGTGCCAGCAGTCCCGGGATTCGGGAGCAGTACTTC.